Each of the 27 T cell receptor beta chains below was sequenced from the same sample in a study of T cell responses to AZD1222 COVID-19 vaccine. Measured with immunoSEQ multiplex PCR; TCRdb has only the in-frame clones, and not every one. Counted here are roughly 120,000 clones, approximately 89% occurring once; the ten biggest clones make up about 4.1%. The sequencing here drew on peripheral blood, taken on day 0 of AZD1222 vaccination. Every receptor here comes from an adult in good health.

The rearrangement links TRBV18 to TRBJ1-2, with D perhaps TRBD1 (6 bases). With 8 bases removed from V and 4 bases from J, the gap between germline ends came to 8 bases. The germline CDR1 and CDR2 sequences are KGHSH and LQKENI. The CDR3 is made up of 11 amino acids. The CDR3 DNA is TGTGCCAGCACACAGGGCTATGGCTACACCTTC. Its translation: CASTQGYGYTF.

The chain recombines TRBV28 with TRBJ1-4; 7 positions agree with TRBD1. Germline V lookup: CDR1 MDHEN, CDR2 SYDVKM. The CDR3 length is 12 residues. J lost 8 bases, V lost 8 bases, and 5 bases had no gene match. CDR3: CASRQGSEKLFF. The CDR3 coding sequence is TGTGCCAGCCGACAGGGATCCGAAAAACTGTTTTTT.

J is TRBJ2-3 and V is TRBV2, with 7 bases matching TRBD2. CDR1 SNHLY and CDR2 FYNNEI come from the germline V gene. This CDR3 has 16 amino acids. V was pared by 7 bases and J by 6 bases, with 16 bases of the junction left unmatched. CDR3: CASMTGTISHWDTQYF. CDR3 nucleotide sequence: TGTGCCAGCATGACCGGGACTATTTCACACTGGGATACGCAGTATTTT. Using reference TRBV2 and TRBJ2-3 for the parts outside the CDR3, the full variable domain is EPEVTQTPSHQVTQMGQEVILRCVPISNHLYFYWYRQILGQKVEFLVSFYNNEISEKSEIFDDQFSVERPDGSNFTLKIRSTKLEDSAMYFCASMTGTISHWDTQYFGPGTRLTVL.

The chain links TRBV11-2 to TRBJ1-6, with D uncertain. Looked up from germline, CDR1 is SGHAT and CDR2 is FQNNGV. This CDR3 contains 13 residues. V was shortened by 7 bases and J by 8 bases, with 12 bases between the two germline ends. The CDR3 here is CASTIRGDSPLHF. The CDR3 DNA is TGTGCCAGCACCATCCGCGGGGATTCACCCCTCCACTTT.

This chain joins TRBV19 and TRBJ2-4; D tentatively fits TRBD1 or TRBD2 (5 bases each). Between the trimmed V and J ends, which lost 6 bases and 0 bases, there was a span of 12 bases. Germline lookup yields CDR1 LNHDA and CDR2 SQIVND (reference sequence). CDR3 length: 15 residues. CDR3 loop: CASSWGSGAKNIQYF. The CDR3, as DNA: TGTGCCAGTAGCTGGGGGTCGGGAGCCAAAAACATTCAGTACTTC. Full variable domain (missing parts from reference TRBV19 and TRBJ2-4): DGGITQSPKYLFRKEGQNVTLSCEQNLNHDAMYWYRQDPGQGLRLIYYSQIVNDFQKGDIAEGYSVSREKKESFPLTVTSAQKNPTAFYLCASSWGSGAKNIQYFGAGTRLSVL.

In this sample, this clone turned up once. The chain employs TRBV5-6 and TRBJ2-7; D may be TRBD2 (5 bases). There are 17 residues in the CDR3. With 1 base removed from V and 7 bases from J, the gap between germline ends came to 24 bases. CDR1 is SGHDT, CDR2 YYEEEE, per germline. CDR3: CASSLRRTARKRGEQYF. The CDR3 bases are TGTGCCAGCAGCTTGAGGCGGACTGCTCGAAAACGCGGGGAGCAGTACTTC.

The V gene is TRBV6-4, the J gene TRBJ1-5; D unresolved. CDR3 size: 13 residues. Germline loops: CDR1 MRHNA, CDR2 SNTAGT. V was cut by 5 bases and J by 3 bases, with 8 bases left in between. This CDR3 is CASSQEINQPQHF. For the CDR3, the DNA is TGTGCCAGCAGTCAGGAGATCAATCAGCCCCAGCATTTT.

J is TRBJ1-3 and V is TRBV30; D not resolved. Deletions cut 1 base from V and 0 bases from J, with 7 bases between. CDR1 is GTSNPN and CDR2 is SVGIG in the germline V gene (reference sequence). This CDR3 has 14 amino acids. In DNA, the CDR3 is TGTGCCTGGAGTGGATACTTCTCTGGAAACACCATATATTTT. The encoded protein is CAWSGYFSGNTIYF.

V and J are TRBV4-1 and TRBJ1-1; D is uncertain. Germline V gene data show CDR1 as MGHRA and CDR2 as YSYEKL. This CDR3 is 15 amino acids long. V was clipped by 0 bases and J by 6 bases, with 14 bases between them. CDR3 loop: CASSQDPWPNSEAFF. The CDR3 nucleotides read TGCGCCAGCAGCCAAGATCCATGGCCTAATTCTGAAGCTTTCTTT.

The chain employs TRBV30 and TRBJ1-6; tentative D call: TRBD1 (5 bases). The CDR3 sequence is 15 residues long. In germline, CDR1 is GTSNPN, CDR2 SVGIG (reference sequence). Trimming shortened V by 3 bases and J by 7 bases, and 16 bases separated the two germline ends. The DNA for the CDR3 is TGTGCCTGGAGGCCCCAACCGGGACGAAATTCACCCCTCCACTTT. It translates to CAWRPQPGRNSPLHF.

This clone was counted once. CDR3 DNA sequence: TGTGCCTGGAGTTATTTCCAGGGGGCTAGGAATGGCTACACCTTC. It is translated as CAWSYFQGARNGYTF. This chain uses TRBV30 with TRBJ1-2; TRBD1 aligns across 8 bases. Germline values: CDR1 GTSNPN, CDR2 SVGIG (reference sequence). Trimming removed 2 bases from V and 6 bases from J; junction bases left unmatched: 11. The length of the CDR3 is 15 residues.

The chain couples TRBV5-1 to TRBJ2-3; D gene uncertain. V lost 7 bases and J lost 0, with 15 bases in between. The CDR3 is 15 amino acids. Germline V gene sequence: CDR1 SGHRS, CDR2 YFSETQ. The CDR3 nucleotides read TGCGCCAGCCTCCCCTCGTCTAGTAGCACAGATACGCAGTATTTT. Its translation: CASLPSSSSTDTQYF.

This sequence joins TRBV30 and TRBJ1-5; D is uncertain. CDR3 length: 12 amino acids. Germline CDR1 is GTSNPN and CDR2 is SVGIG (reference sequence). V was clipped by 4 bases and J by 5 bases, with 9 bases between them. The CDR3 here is CAWTSPHQPQHF. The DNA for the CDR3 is TGTGCCTGGACGTCCCCCCATCAGCCCCAGCATTTT. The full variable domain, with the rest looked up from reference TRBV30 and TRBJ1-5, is SQTIHQWPATLVQPVGSPLSLECTVEGTSNPNLYWYRQAAGRGLQLLFYSVGIGQISSEVPQNLSASRPQDRQFILSSKKLLLSDSGFYLCAWTSPHQPQHFGDGTRLSIL.

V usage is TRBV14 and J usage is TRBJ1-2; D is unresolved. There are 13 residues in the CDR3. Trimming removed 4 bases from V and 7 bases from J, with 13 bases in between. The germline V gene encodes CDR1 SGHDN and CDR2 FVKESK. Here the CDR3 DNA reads TGTGCCAGCAGCCCCGCATATGGTTTTGGCTACACCTTC. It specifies CASSPAYGFGYTF.

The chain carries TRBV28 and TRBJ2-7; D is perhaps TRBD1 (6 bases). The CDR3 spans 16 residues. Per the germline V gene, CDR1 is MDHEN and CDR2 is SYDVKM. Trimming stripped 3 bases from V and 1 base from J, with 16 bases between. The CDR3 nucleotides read TGTGCCAGCAGTTTCCAAACCCCGACAGGTTCCTACGAGCAGTACTTC. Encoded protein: CASSFQTPTGSYEQYF.

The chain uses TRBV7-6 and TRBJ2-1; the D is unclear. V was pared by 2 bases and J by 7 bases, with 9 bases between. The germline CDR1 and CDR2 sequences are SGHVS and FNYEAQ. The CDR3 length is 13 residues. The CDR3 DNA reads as TGTGCCAGCAGCTTATCCCAAAGAAATGAGCAGTTCTTC. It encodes CASSLSQRNEQFF.

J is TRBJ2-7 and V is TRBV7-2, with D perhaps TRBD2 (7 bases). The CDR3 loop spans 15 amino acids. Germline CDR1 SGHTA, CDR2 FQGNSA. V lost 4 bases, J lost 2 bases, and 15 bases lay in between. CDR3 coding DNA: TGTGCCAGCAGCTCGGATTGGGGGGGCCCCTACGAGCAGTACTTC. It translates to CASSSDWGGPYEQYF.

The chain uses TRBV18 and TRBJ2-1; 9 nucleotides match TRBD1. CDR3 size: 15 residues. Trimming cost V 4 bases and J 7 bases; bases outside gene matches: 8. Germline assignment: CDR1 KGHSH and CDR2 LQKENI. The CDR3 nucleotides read TGTGCCAGCTCACGGGACAGGGTGCAATTTAATGAGCAGTTCTTC. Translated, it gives CASSRDRVQFNEQFF.

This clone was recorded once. CDR3 DNA sequence: TGTGCCAGCAGCCCATTAGCGGGAGGGCCTGGTTACGAGCAGTACTTC. Residues: CASSPLAGGPGYEQYF. V is TRBV7-9 and J is TRBJ2-7, with 11 positions matching TRBD2. Germline V lookup: CDR1 SEHNR, CDR2 FQNEAQ (reference sequence). The V gene end was trimmed by 5 bases and the J gene end by 4 bases; junction bases not matched to a gene: 10. There are 16 residues in the CDR3.

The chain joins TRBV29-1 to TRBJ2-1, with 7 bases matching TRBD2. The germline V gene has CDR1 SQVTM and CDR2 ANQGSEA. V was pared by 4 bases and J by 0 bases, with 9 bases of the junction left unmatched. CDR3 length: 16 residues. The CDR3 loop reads CSVVLAGVPSYNEQFF. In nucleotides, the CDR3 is TGCAGCGTTGTTCTTGCGGGAGTCCCCTCCTACAATGAGCAGTTCTTC.

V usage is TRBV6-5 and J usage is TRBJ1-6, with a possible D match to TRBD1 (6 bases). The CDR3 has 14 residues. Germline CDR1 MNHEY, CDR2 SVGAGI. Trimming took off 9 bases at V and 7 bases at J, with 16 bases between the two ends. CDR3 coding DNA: TGTGCCAGTAAGAGGGGGGCAGTAAATTCACCCCTCCACTTT. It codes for CASKRGAVNSPLHF.

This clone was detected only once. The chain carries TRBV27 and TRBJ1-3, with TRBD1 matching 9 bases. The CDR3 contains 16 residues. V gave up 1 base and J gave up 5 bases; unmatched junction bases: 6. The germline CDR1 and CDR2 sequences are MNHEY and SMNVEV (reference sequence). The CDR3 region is CASSLWLGQGRNTIYF. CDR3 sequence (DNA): TGTGCCAGCAGTTTATGGTTGGGACAGGGCCGAAACACCATATATTTT.

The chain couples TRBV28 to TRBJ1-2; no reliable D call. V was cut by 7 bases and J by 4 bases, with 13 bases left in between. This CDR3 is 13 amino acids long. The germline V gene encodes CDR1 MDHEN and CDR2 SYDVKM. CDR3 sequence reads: CASNGVATYGYTF. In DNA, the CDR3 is TGTGCCAGCAACGGGGTCGCTACCTATGGCTACACCTTC.

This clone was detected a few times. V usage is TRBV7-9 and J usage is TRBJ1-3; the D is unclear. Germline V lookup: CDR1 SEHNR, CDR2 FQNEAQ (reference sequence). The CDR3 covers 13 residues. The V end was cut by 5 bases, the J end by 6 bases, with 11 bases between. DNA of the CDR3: TGTGCCAGCAGCCGAATCCAAGCAAACACCATATATTTT. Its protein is CASSRIQANTIYF. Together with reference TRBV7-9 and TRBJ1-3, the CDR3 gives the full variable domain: DTGVSQNPRHKITKRGQNVTFRCDPISEHNRLYWYRQTLGQGPEFLTYFQNEAQLEKSRLLSDRFSAERPKGSFSTLEIQRTEQGDSAMYLCASSRIQANTIYFGEGSWLTVV.

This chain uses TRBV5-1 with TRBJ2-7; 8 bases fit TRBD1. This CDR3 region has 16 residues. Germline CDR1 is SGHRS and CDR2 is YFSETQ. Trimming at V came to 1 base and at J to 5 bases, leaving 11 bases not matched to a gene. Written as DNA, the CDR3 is TGCGCCAGCAGCTTGACCCCCGGGACAGGTCGTGACGAGCAGTACTTC. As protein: CASSLTPGTGRDEQYF.

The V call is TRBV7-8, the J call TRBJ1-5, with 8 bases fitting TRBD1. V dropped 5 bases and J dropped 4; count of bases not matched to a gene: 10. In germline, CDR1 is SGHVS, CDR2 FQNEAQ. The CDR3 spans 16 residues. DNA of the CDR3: TGTGCCAGCAGCCAACAGGGGGGCGTAAGAAATCAGCCCCAGCATTTT. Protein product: CASSQQGGVRNQPQHF. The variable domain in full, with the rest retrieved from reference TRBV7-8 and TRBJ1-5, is GAGVSQSPRYKVAKRGQDVALRCDPISGHVSLFWYQQALGQGPEFLTYFQNEAQLDKSGLPSDRFFAERPEGSVSTLKIQRTQQEDSAVYLCASSQQGGVRNQPQHFGDGTRLSIL.

The CDR3 DNA follows: TGTGCCAGTAGGAACTCTGGGACAGCACAAGAGACCCAGTACTTC. The encoded protein is CASRNSGTAQETQYF. The rearrangement links TRBV19 to TRBJ2-5; 7 nucleotides align to TRBD1. The CDR3 is 15 amino acids. The germline CDR1 and CDR2 sequences are LNHDA and SQIVND (reference sequence). Trimming took 6 bases from V and 2 from J; bases not matched to a gene: 9. The full variable domain, completed using reference TRBV19 and TRBJ2-5, is DGGITQSPKYLFRKEGQNVTLSCEQNLNHDAMYWYRQDPGQGLRLIYYSQIVNDFQKGDIAEGYSVSREKKESFPLTVTSAQKNPTAFYLCASRNSGTAQETQYFGPGTRLLVL.